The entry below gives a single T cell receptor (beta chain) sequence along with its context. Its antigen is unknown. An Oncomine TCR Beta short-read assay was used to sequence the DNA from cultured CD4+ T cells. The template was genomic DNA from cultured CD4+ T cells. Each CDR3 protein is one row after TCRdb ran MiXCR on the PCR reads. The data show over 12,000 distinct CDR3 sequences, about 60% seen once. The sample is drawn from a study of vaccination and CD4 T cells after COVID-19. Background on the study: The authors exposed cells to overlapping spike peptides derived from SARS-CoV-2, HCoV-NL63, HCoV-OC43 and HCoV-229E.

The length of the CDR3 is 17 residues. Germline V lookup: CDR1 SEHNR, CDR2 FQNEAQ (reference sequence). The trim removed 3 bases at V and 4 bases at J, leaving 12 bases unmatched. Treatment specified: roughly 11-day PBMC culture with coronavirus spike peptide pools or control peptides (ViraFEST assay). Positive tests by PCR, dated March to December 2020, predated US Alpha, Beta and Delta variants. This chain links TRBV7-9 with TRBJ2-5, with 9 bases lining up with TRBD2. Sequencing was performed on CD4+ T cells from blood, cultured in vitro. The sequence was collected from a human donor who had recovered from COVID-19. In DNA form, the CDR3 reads TGTGCCAGCAGCTTGAAATTAGCGGGAGACCTCCCAGAGACCCAGTACTTC. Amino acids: CASSLKLAGDLPETQYF.